This T cell receptor (beta chain) originates from a study of technical replicates of blood from a handful of donors. Some clones are missing from TCRdb's copy, which holds only in-frame ones; the method was immunoSEQ multiplex PCR. The table lists around 72,000 clones, roughly nine tenths of them singletons, with over 3.5% in the top ten. The CDR3 has 15 residues. V was pared by 2 bases and J by 5 bases, with 16 bases between. Germline lookup yields CDR1 LGHNA and CDR2 YNFKEQ. The genes are TRBV4-2 and TRBJ2-7; TRBD2 might be the D (5 bases). The receptor comes from a human donor in good health. Some clones in this sample may be carry-over from other donors' samples. Sequencing used PBMCs. Here the CDR3 reads CASSQTGSSPHEQYF. CDR3 DNA: TGTGCCAGCAGCCAAACGGGGAGCTCGCCCCACGAGCAGTACTTC.